This TCR beta chain was profiled in a study of blood T cell repertoires in COVID-19. Across the whole study: The cDNA or gDNA used as material had been derived from T cells, B-cell-depleted T cells, or PBMCs.

Methods used by the authors: Nucleated cell counts were estimated from reference gene primer amplification. Here immunoSEQ multiplex PCR was the method, and the copy in TCRdb shows in-frame clones only, minus some. V, J and clone size are those of that table, while D and trimming were read from the DNA. The table includes 60,000 to 65,000 clones, around 84% detected once. Germline V gene lookup returns CDR1 SGDLS and CDR2 YYNGEE. CDR3 length: 16 amino acids. V lost 4 bases and J lost 4, with 18 bases in between. Sequenced: peripheral blood. The clonotype comes from a woman aged 60-75 years with acute or convalescent COVID-19. This chain uses TRBV9 with TRBJ1-3, with D maybe TRBD1 (6 bases). This CDR3 reads CASSPPGGGSGNTIYF. CDR3 DNA sequence: TGTGCCAGCAGCCCCCCGGGGGGGGGCAGCGGAAACACCATATATTTT.